This TCR beta chain originates from a study of CD8 T cell repertoires and HIV-1 epitope variants. Study-level background: Controls included no peptide, Ebola AY9 epitope, and a CMV, EBV, flu pool. Separate from the cultures, 1M uncultured T cells served as baseline. Whole-study findings and limits: Eight or nine antigen-specific TCR beta clonotypes were found; roughly 6 seemed cross-reactive to variants.

Regarding this clone: The antigen is undetermined.

CDR1 and CDR2 from the germline V gene are ENHRY and SYGVKD. The CDR3 loop spans 14 amino acids. V shed 7 bases and J 3 bases; nucleotides not matched to a gene: 6. TCRdb's table, derived via immunoSEQ multiplex PCR, lists solely in-frame clones and lacks some. The data hold several thousand clones, with around 73% observed a single time. The sample was cultured CD8+ T cells derived from PBMCs. This receptor was identified in a male donor with HIV. This chain joins TRBV10-3 and TRBJ1-1; 9 bases map to TRBD1. This chain's CDR3 is CAITQTGGDTEAFF. CDR3 DNA sequence: TGTGCCATCACCCAGACAGGGGGGGACACTGAAGCTTTCTTT.